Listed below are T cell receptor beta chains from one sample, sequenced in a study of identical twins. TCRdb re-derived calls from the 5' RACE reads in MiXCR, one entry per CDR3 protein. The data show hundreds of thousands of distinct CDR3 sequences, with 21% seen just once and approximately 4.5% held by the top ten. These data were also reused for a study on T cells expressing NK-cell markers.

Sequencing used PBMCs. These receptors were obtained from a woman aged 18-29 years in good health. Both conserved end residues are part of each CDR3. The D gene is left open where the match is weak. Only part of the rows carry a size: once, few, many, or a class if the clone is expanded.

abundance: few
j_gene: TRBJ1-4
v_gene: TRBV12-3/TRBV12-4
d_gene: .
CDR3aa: CASRLKGANEKLFF
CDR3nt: TGTGCCAGCAGACTGAAGGGTGCTAATGAAAAACTGTTTTTT

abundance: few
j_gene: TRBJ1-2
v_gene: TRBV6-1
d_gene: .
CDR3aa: CATAPSYGYTF
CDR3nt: TGTGCCACGGCCCCGAGCTATGGCTACACCTTC

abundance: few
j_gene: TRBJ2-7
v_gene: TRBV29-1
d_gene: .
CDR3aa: CSVSPPRYEQYF
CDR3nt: TGCAGCGTTTCTCCTCCGCGCTACGAGCAGTACTTC

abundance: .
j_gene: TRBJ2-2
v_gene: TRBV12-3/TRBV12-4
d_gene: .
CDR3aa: CASTWRGNTGELFF
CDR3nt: TGTGCCAGCACCTGGCGGGGGAACACCGGGGAGCTGTTTTTT

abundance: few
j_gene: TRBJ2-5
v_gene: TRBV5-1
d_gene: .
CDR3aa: CASSPRFWYQETQYF
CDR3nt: TGCGCCAGCAGCCCCCGGTTTTGGTACCAAGAGACCCAGTACTTC

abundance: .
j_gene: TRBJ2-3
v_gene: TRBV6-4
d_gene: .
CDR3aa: CAITTAPCTDTQYF
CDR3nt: TGTGCCATTACGACAGCACCATGCACAGATACGCAGTATTTT

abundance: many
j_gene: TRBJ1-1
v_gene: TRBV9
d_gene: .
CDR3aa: CASSVLWPGSMNTEAFF
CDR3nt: TGTGCCAGCAGCGTTTTATGGCCGGGCAGCATGAACACTGAAGCTTTCTTT

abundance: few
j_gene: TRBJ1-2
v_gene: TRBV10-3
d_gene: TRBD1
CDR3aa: CAISLRGDYGYTF
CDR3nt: TGTGCCATCAGTCTCAGGGGGGACTATGGCTACACCTTC

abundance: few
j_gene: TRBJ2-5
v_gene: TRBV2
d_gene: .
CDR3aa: CASSVYRQETQYF
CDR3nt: TGTGCCAGCAGTGTGTACAGACAAGAGACCCAGTACTTC

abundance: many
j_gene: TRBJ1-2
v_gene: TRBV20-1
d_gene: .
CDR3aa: CSAQFRVDYTF
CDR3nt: TGCAGTGCTCAATTCCGGGTAGACTACACCTTC

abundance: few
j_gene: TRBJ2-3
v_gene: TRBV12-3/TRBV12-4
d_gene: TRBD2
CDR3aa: CASSLAGGFGTQYF
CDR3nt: TGTGCCAGCAGTCTAGCGGGGGGGTTCGGTACGCAGTATTTT

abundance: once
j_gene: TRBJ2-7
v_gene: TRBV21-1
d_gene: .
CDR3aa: CASSDLGHHEQYF
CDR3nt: TGTGCCAGCAGCGACCTGGGGCACCACGAGCAGTACTTC

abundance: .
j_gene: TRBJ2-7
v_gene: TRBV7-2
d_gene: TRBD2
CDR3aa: CASSRSGRWSYEQYF
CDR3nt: TGTGCCAGCAGCCGAAGCGGGAGATGGTCCTACGAGCAGTACTTC

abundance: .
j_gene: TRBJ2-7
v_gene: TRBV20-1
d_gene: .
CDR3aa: CSAGDDGPHYEQYF
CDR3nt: TGCAGTGCGGGGGACGACGGCCCCCATTACGAGCAGTACTTC

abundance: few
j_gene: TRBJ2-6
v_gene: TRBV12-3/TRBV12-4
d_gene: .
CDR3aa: CASSPDGAGSSGANVLTF
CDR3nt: TGTGCCAGCAGTCCCGACGGGGCAGGGAGCTCTGGGGCCAACGTCCTGACTTTC

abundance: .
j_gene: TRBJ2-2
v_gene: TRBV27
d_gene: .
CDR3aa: CASRKNQGVTGELFF
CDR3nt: TGTGCCAGCAGAAAGAACCAGGGTGTCACCGGGGAGCTGTTTTTT

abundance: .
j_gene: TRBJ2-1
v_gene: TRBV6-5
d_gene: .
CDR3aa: CARRDSGNEQFF
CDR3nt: TGTGCCAGACGGGACTCGGGGAATGAGCAGTTCTTC

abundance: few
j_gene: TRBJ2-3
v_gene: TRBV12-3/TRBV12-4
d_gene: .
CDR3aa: CASRPTTVPDTQYF
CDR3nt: TGTGCCAGCAGGCCCACCACAGTGCCAGATACGCAGTATTTT

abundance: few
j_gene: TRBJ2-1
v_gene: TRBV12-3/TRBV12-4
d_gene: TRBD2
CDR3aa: CASSRGSGGRGEQFF
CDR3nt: TGTGCCAGCAGTCGGGGTAGCGGGGGAAGGGGTGAGCAGTTCTTC

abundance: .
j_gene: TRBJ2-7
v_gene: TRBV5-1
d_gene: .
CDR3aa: CASSLEAVTYEQYF
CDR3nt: TGCGCCAGCAGCTTGGAGGCAGTCACCTACGAGCAGTACTTC

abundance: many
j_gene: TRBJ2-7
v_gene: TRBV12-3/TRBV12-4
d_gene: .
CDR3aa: CASSLSSSYEQYF
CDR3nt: TGTGCCAGCAGCTTAAGTAGCTCCTACGAGCAGTACTTC

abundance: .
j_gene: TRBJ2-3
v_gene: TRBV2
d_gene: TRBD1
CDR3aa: CASRDRRIRLDTQYF
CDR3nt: TGTGCCAGCAGGGACAGGAGAATCCGATTAGATACGCAGTATTTT

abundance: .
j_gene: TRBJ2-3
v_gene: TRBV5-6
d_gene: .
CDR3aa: CASSELRGTTDTQYF
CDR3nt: TGTGCCAGCAGCGAACTGCGCGGCACCACAGATACGCAGTATTTT

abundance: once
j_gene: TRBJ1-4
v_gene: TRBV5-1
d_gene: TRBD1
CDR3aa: CASSSGQNNEKLFF
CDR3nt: TGCGCCAGCAGCTCGGGACAGAATAATGAAAAACTGTTTTTT

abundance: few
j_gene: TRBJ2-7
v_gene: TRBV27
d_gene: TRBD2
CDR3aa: CASAVGLVYEQYF
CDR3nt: TGTGCCAGTGCCGTAGGACTAGTTTACGAGCAGTACTTC

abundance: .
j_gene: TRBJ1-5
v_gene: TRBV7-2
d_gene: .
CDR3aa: CASSLAIGPQHF
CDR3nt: TGTGCCAGCAGCTTAGCTATCGGGCCCCAGCATTTT

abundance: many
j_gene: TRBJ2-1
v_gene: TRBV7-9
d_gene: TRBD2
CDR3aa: CASSLSGGSYNEQFF
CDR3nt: TGTGCCAGCAGCTTGAGCGGGGGCTCCTACAATGAGCAGTTCTTC

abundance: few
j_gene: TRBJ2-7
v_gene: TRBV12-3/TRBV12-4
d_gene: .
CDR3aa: CASSTVLEQYF
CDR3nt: TGTGCCAGCAGTACCGTGCTCGAGCAGTACTTC

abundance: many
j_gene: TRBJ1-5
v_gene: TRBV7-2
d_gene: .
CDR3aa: CASSFYANQPQHF
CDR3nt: TGTGCCAGCAGCTTCTATGCAAATCAGCCCCAGCATTTT

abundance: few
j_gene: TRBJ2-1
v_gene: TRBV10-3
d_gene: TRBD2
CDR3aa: CAIMGLAGLNEQFF
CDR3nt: TGTGCCATCATGGGACTAGCGGGGCTCAATGAGCAGTTCTTC

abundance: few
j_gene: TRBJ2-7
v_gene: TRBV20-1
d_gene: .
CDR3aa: CSATYGAKPTYEQYF
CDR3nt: TGCAGTGCCACTTACGGGGCCAAACCTACCTACGAGCAGTACTTC

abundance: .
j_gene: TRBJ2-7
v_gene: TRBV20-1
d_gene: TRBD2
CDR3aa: CSASVTSGTGEQYF
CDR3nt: TGCAGTGCTAGCGTGACTAGCGGGACTGGCGAGCAGTACTTC

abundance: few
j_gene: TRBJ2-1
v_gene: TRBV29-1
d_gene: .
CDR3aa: CSVTRTIGGEQFF
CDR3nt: TGCAGCGTCACCAGGACCATCGGGGGTGAGCAGTTCTTC

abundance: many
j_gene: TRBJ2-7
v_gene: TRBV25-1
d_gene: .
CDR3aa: CASSVTGTYEQYF
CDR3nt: TGTGCCAGCAGTGTAACAGGTACCTACGAGCAGTACTTC

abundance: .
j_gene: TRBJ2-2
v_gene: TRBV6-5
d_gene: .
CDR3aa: CASSLTGPEGTGELFF
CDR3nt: TGTGCCAGCAGTTTGACAGGTCCAGAAGGGACCGGGGAGCTGTTTTTT

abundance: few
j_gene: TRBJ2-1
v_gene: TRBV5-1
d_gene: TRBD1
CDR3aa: CASTTGGSYNEQFF
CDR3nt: TGCGCCAGCACCACAGGGGGGAGTTACAATGAGCAGTTCTTC